A single sample gave rise to the 20 T cell receptor beta chains below, sequenced in a study of T-cell memory formation after mild COVID-19. TCRdb reanalysed the 5' RACE reads using MiXCR and keeps one entry per CDR3 protein. This table holds under 300,000 distinct CDR3 sequences, around 10% found once. The specimen was PBMCs or a T cell subset sorted from them (not recorded which). These receptors all come from a young man who had mild COVID-19 (a few samples of this study predate the infection). Cell type and time point are not known.

In its sample, this clonotype was seen a few times. CDR3 sequence: CASSLVVSGANVLTF. The CDR3 region has the DNA TGCGCCAGCAGCTTGGTAGTGTCTGGGGCCAACGTCCTGACTTTC. The J gene is TRBJ2-6, the V gene TRBV5-1; D is unresolved. V shed 0 bases and J shed 1 base, with 5 bases lying between them. Per the germline V gene, CDR1 is SGHRS and CDR2 is YFSETQ. CDR3 length: 15 amino acids.

This clonotype has just a few counts. This chain joins TRBV12-3 or TRBV12-4 and TRBJ2-6; D is possibly TRBD1 (6 bases). The CDR3 runs 15 residues. With 6 bases removed from V and 2 bases from J, the gap between germline ends came to 11 bases. The CDR3 region is CASSDRNPGANVLTF. In DNA, the CDR3 is TGTGCCAGCAGCGACAGGAACCCTGGGGCCAACGTCCTGACTTTC.

This clonotype came up a few times. The rearrangement links TRBV7-9 to TRBJ2-1, with a weak D call TRBD2 (6 bases). With 6 bases removed from V and 6 bases from J, the gap between germline ends came to 15 bases. The CDR3 runs 14 residues. Germline lookup yields CDR1 SEHNR and CDR2 FQNEAQ (reference sequence). The CDR3 region is CASSPMAGSNEQFF. In DNA, the CDR3 is TGTGCCAGCAGTCCTATGGCGGGGTCCAATGAGCAGTTCTTC.

There are many counts of this clonotype. The CDR3 is CASRDTNPNTEAFF. The CDR3 DNA is TGCGCCAGCCGGGACACGAATCCGAACACTGAAGCTTTCTTT. The chain recombines TRBV5-1 with TRBJ1-1; D is perhaps TRBD1 (6 bases). CDR1 and CDR2 from the germline V gene are SGHRS and YFSETQ. Trimming removed 7 bases at V and 1 base at J, with 14 bases between. The CDR3 is 14 amino acids.

The rearrangement joins TRBV6-5 to TRBJ2-7, with D maybe TRBD2 (6 bases). With 6 bases removed from V and 5 bases from J, the gap between germline ends came to 17 bases. CDR1 is MNHEY, CDR2 SVGAGI, per germline. CDR3 length equals 14 residues. Written as DNA, the CDR3 is TGTGCCAGCAGAACTCGACGTAGGGAGGACGAGCAGTACTTC. It yields the protein CASRTRRREDEQYF.

A few counts support this clonotype. The rearrangement links TRBV10-3 to TRBJ1-6; D gene uncertain. The CDR3 has 16 amino acids. V gave up 0 bases and J gave up 7 bases, with 13 bases separating them. Germline CDR1 ENHRY, CDR2 SYGVKD. The CDR3 loop reads CAISESAQAYNSPLHF. DNA for the CDR3: TGTGCCATCAGTGAGTCGGCCCAGGCGTACAATTCACCCCTCCACTTT.

This clonotype was observed a handful of times. The rearrangement links TRBV9 to TRBJ2-1; D is possibly TRBD2 (5 bases). V was trimmed by 0 bases and J by 6 bases, leaving 7 bases between them. Per the germline V gene, CDR1 is SGDLS and CDR2 is YYNGEE. This CDR3 spans 13 amino acids. The CDR3 region has the DNA TGTGCCAGCAGCGTAGTTGGGAGCAATGAGCAGTTCTTC. It specifies CASSVVGSNEQFF.

This clonotype was detected a few times. The chain joins TRBV29-1 to TRBJ2-1; 9 bases align to TRBD2. The germline gives CDR1 SQVTM, CDR2 ANQGSEA. The CDR3 covers 13 residues. After removal of 3 bases from V and 7 bases from J, the junction contained 4 bases not matched to a gene. Here the CDR3 reads CSVDGLAGNEQFF. In DNA, the CDR3 is TGCAGCGTTGATGGCCTAGCGGGGAATGAGCAGTTCTTC.

This clonotype was seen ten or more times. The chain is built from TRBV5-1 and TRBJ2-4; 10 positions match TRBD1. The CDR3 length is 15 residues. CDR1 and CDR2 (germline): SGHRS, YFSETQ. The V segment lost 0 bases and the J segment 8 bases; nucleotides outside the gene matches: 5. The CDR3 region has the DNA TGCGCCAGCAGCTTGGCCCCGGACAGGGGGGACATTCAGTACTTC. Translating it yields CASSLAPDRGDIQYF.

This chain joins TRBV12-5 and TRBJ1-1; D is ambiguous. Between the trimmed V and J ends, which lost 4 bases and 3 bases, there was a span of 9 bases. The V gene's germline CDR1 is LGHNT and CDR2 FRNRAP. The CDR3 contains 13 residues. CDR3: CASGSWSYTEAFF. The DNA of the CDR3 is TGTGCTAGTGGTTCTTGGTCCTACACTGAAGCTTTCTTT.

Many counts were recorded for this clonotype. The rearrangement links TRBV28 to TRBJ2-5; D possibly corresponds to TRBD1 (5 bases). The length of the CDR3 is 12 residues. Germline values: CDR1 MDHEN, CDR2 SYDVKM. The V gene lost 7 bases and the J gene lost 5 bases, with 11 bases spanning the gap. CDR3 nucleotides: TGTGCCAGCATGAGATCAGGGGAGACCCAGTACTTC. Encoded protein: CASMRSGETQYF.

This clonotype appeared a few times. The genes are TRBV2 and TRBJ1-2; D perhaps matches TRBD1 (6 bases). This CDR3 region has 12 residues. The germline gives CDR1 SNHLY, CDR2 FYNNEI. Trimming took 6 bases from V and 4 from J, leaving 9 bases between them. This CDR3 is CASSRGAYGYTF. The DNA for the CDR3 is TGTGCCAGCAGCAGGGGCGCCTATGGCTACACCTTC.

This clonotype was seen a few times. The J gene is TRBJ2-7, the V gene TRBV7-9; D tentatively fits TRBD1 or TRBD2 (6 bases each). CDR1 and CDR2 from the germline V gene are SEHNR and FQNEAQ (reference sequence). This CDR3 is 13 amino acids long. Trimming shortened V by 7 bases and J by 6 bases, and 16 bases separated the two germline ends. CDR3 loop: CASIPGGSREQYF. CDR3 DNA sequence: TGTGCCAGCATCCCCGGGGGCTCACGCGAGCAGTACTTC.

The chain joins TRBV7-6 to TRBJ2-1; tentative D call: TRBD2 (6 bases). There are 14 residues in the CDR3. CDR1 is SGHVS and CDR2 is FNYEAQ in the germline V gene. Trimming left V 1 base short and J 5 bases short, with 9 bases between. DNA of the CDR3: TGTGCCAGCAGCTTAGTAGGCGGGGACAATGAGCAGTTCTTC. Its translation: CASSLVGGDNEQFF.

This clonotype has just a few counts. The chain joins TRBV6-1 to TRBJ1-2; D possibly corresponds to TRBD1 (6 bases). This CDR3 has 15 residues. Per the germline V gene, CDR1 is MNHNS and CDR2 is SASEGT. Trimming left V 5 bases short and J 0 bases short, with 13 bases between. The CDR3 is CASSLRQVTNYGYTF. The CDR3 DNA follows: TGTGCCAGCAGTCTAAGACAGGTTACTAACTATGGCTACACCTTC.

This clonotype showed up many times. The gene calls are TRBV14 and TRBJ1-2; a weak D match, TRBD1 (5 bases). CDR1 is SGHDN and CDR2 is FVKESK in the germline V gene. The length of the CDR3 is 13 residues. Trimming shortened V by 1 base and J by 2 bases, and 5 bases separated the two germline ends. DNA for the CDR3: TGTGCCAGCAGCCAAGGGGGCAACTATGGCTACACCTTC. Protein: CASSQGGNYGYTF.

This clonotype has a handful of counts. The V gene is TRBV29-1, the J gene TRBJ1-2; 7 bases are shared with TRBD1. This CDR3 has 14 amino acids. In germline, CDR1 is SQVTM, CDR2 ANQGSEA. Trimming took 1 base from V and 3 from J; bases not matched to a gene: 5. In DNA, the CDR3 is TGCAGCGTTGAAGCCTCTGACAGGGACTATGGCTACACCTTC. Protein: CSVEASDRDYGYTF.

The chain joins TRBV5-4 to TRBJ2-6; D is perhaps TRBD2 (6 bases). Germline loops: CDR1 SGHNT, CDR2 YYREEE (reference sequence). V dropped 7 bases and J dropped 2 bases, with 13 bases sitting between them. This CDR3 comprises 15 residues. In DNA, the CDR3 is TGTGCCAGCGGGGGGATCGATCCTGGGGCCAACGTCCTGACTTTC. This encodes CASGGIDPGANVLTF. Variable domain in full (rest from reference TRBV5-4 and TRBJ2-6): ETGVTQSPTHLIKTRGQQVTLRCSSQSGHNTVSWYQQALGQGPQFIFQYYREEENGRGNFPPRFSGLQFPNYSSELNVNALELDDSALYLCASGGIDPGANVLTFGAGSRLTVL.

This clonotype turned up a few times. The rearrangement links TRBV4-1 to TRBJ2-5, with 8 bases lining up with TRBD2. The CDR3 totals 15 residues. The V segment lost 0 bases and the J segment 5 bases; nucleotides outside the gene matches: 5. CDR1 and CDR2 from the germline V gene are MGHRA and YSYEKL. The CDR3 region has the DNA TGCGCCAGCAGCCAAGAGAGCGGGGGTGTGGAGACCCAGTACTTC. Translating it yields CASSQESGGVETQYF.

The sample holds a few counts of this clonotype. The chain employs TRBV18 and TRBJ2-5, with 8 nucleotides matching TRBD2. Germline V CDR1 and CDR2: KGHSH, LQKENI. Trimming at V came to 6 bases and at J to 1 base, leaving 10 bases not matched to a gene. This CDR3 is 16 amino acids long. The chain's CDR3 is CASSQPQLAVQETQYF. CDR3 nucleotides: TGTGCCAGCTCCCAACCTCAACTAGCGGTCCAAGAGACCCAGTACTTC.